This T cell receptor (beta chain) was profiled in a study of blood T cell repertoires in COVID-19. The wider study: Material from acute and convalescent COVID-19 was sourced from the United States, Italy and Spain. The cDNA or gDNA used as material had been derived from T cells, B-cell-depleted T cells, or PBMCs.

How the authors handled the data: Scientists estimated how many nucleated cells there were by amplifying reference gene primers. Profiled with immunoSEQ multiplex PCR; TCRdb holds only in-frame clones, not every one. The D gene and trimming were derived from the DNA, and the V and J assignments and clone size from that table. Altogether approximately 30,000 clones are present, approximately 80% being singletons, with the ten largest covering approximately 15%. By sample fraction, this clone is medium-sized. CDR1 and CDR2 (germline): SEHNR, FQNEAQ (reference sequence). The CDR3 covers 12 residues. V was cut by 4 bases and J by 4 bases, with 7 bases left in between.

The source material was peripheral blood. This TCR derives from an older man with active COVID-19. The chain combines TRBV7-9 with TRBJ1-2; D possibly corresponds to TRBD1 (5 bases). In DNA, the CDR3 is TGTGCCAGCAGCTCAGGGTTCTATGGCTACACCTTC. It translates to CASSSGFYGYTF.